This T cell receptor (beta chain) was sequenced for a study of shared clonotypes between healthy human individuals. Study-wide background: Ranging from 18 to 49 in age, donors were a couple of women and a few men. Overall study results and limits: The generation probabilities recorded for non-shared clonotypes fell below those of clonotypes shared by all four donors.

As to this clone: Its antigen is undetermined.

CDR3 length: 12 residues. V dropped 3 bases and J dropped 6 bases, with 6 bases sitting between them. Germline CDR1 and CDR2: MNHNS and SASEGT. Each subset's genomic DNA was split evenly across several immunoSEQ plates. Some clones are missing from TCRdb's copy, which holds only in-frame ones; the method was immunoSEQ multiplex PCR. The sample has about 2.5 million clones, just under 95% seen once. The TCR comes from a man younger than 35 in good health. Some clones in this sample may be carry-over from other donors' samples. The sequenced sample was naive CD4+ T cells from PBMCs. Subset noted: CD45RA+ positively selected. The V gene is TRBV6-1, the J gene TRBJ1-5, with D maybe TRBD1 (5 bases). In DNA, the CDR3 is TGTGCCAGCAGTGATCAGGGTCAGCCCCAGCATTTT. Its translation is CASSDQGQPQHF.